The 29 T cell receptor beta chains below were found in one sample sequenced in a study of shared clonotypes between healthy human individuals (dated by TCRdb to 2018 to 2020). The library was generated by the immunoSEQ multiplex PCR assay. TCRdb limited this immuneACCESS table to in-frame rearrangements with V and J called. A share of clones is missing; checked studies link under half to unresolved V genes, and the rest is unexplained. The sample table contains about a million clones; only one count was recorded for 70% to 80% of them. Together, the top ten hold 0.85% to 1% of the sample. Sequenced material: memory CD4+ T cells from PBMCs. Read against the paper, the sample's cell subset or site label means: CD45RA-negative fraction. Source of these receptors: a young man in good health. Some clones in this sample may be carry-over from other donors' samples.

CDR3 sequence: CASSSTQGSTNEKLFF. The DNA for the CDR3 is TGTGCCAGCAGTTCAACACAGGGCTCAACTAATGAAAAACTGTTTTTT. This chain links TRBV11-3 with TRBJ1-4, with D perhaps matching TRBD1 (6 bases). V was clipped by 6 bases and J by 0 bases, with 14 bases between them. Germline CDR1 SGHNT, CDR2 YENEEA. CDR3 length: 16 residues.

The chain combines TRBV6-5 with TRBJ1-5; D call uncertain. CDR1 is MNHEY, CDR2 SVGAGI, per germline. The CDR3 spans 14 residues. The V end was cut by 8 bases, the J end by 7 bases, with 18 bases between. The CDR3: CASQYRAGRQPQHF. In DNA, the CDR3 is TGTGCCAGCCAATACCGGGCAGGAAGACAGCCCCAGCATTTT.

This clone has only one observation. The chain recombines TRBV9 with TRBJ1-4, with 7 bases fitting TRBD1. The junction had 3 bases not matched to a gene; V was cut back by 3 bases and J by 4 bases. The germline V gene has CDR1 SGDLS and CDR2 YYNGEE. CDR3 length equals 14 residues. This chain's CDR3 is CASSEGQYNEKLFF. The CDR3 region has the DNA TGTGCCAGCAGCGAGGGACAGTATAATGAAAAACTGTTTTTT.

Details on this clone: Distinct nucleotide sequences in the sample also encode this CDR3. This chain joins TRBV28 and TRBJ1-2; D remains unclear. The CDR3 is made up of 12 amino acids. Germline V gene sequence: CDR1 MDHEN, CDR2 SYDVKM. Trimming removed 3 bases from V and 1 base from J, with 3 bases in between. This CDR3 reads CASSFNNYGYTF. CDR3 DNA: TGTGCCAGCAGTTTTAATAACTATGGCTACACCTTC.

The V gene is TRBV5-1, the J gene TRBJ2-3; 8 positions match TRBD1. The V gene end was trimmed by 0 bases and the J gene end by 10 bases; junction bases not matched to a gene: 16. Germline CDR1 is SGHRS and CDR2 is YFSETQ. CDR3 length equals 17 residues. CDR3 in amino acids: CASSLAGTGGNGLAQYF. In nucleotides, the CDR3 is TGCGCCAGCAGCTTGGCCGGGACAGGCGGGAACGGGTTGGCGCAGTATTTT. Looking up the rest from reference TRBV5-1 and TRBJ2-3 gives the full variable domain: KAGVTQTPRYLIKTRGQQVTLSCSPISGHRSVSWYQQTPGQGLQFLFEYFSETQRNKGNFPGRFSGRQFSNSRSEMNVSTLELGDSALYLCASSLAGTGGNGLAQYFGPGTRLTVL.

The rearrangement uses TRBV5-1 and TRBJ1-1; D might be TRBD1 (5 bases). There are 15 residues in the CDR3. V lost 2 bases, J lost 1 base, and 12 bases lay in between. Germline CDR1 is SGHRS and CDR2 is YFSETQ. This chain's CDR3 is CASSFQGGGNTEAFF. The CDR3 nucleotides read TGCGCCAGCAGCTTTCAGGGCGGGGGGAACACTGAAGCTTTCTTT.

This clone was found once. The chain couples TRBV19 to TRBJ1-5, with TRBD1 matching over 8 bases. In germline, CDR1 is LNHDA, CDR2 SQIVND (reference sequence). The CDR3 is 16 residues long. V gave up 5 bases and J gave up 0 bases; unmatched junction bases: 6. The CDR3 spells CASSWEQGGSNQPQHF. The CDR3 nucleotides read TGTGCCAGTAGTTGGGAACAGGGGGGTAGCAATCAGCCCCAGCATTTT.

The J gene is TRBJ2-3, the V gene TRBV7-3; D call uncertain. Trimming removed 2 bases at V and 0 bases at J, with 6 bases between. The CDR3 sequence is 14 residues long. Germline CDR1 reads SGHTA; CDR2 reads FQGTGA. Here the CDR3 DNA reads TGTGCCAGCAGCTTAGAACCTAGCACAGATACGCAGTATTTT. Residues: CASSLEPSTDTQYF.

About this clone itself: This may stem from a read error, because a much larger clone lies one nucleotide away. This specimen includes other DNA sequences encoding the same CDR3. This chain uses TRBV30 with TRBJ1-6; TRBD1 matches 8 bases. The trim removed 1 base at V and 7 bases at J, leaving 15 bases unmatched. CDR3 length: 18 amino acids. The germline V gene encodes CDR1 GTSNPN and CDR2 SVGIG (reference sequence). The CDR3 sequence is CAWSGSRTGLSGNSPLHF. The CDR3 bases are TGTGCCTGGAGTGGCAGCCGGACAGGGCTGTCTGGAAATTCACCCCTCCACTTT.

A word on this clone: At the DNA level, this CDR3 is encoded by other sequences in the same sample as well. The V gene is TRBV12-5, the J gene TRBJ2-5; D not certain. The CDR3 is 12 residues long. Between the trimmed V and J ends, which lost 0 bases and 5 bases, there was a span of 4 bases. CDR1 and CDR2 (germline): LGHNT, FRNRAP. This CDR3 is CASGLVGETQYF. The DNA of the CDR3 is TGTGCTAGTGGTTTGGTAGGGGAGACCCAGTACTTC.

This rearrangement joins TRBV15 to TRBJ2-7; D ambiguous. The V gene's germline CDR1 is LNHNV and CDR2 YYDKDF (reference sequence). V was cut by 2 bases and J by 7 bases, with 12 bases left in between. The CDR3 runs 13 residues. This CDR3 reads CATSRRTPFEQYF. CDR3 nucleotide sequence: TGTGCCACCAGCAGAAGGACCCCTTTTGAGCAGTACTTC.

Notes on this clone: Different DNA sequences within this sample yield the same CDR3. This chain connects TRBV7-2 to TRBJ1-5; no firm D call. The CDR3 spans 13 residues. Germline CDR1 and CDR2: SGHTA and FQGNSA. Trimming removed 4 bases from V and 2 bases from J, with 6 bases in between. As DNA, the CDR3 is TGTGCCAGCAGCTCGCGGGGCAATCAGCCCCAGCATTTT. Its protein is CASSSRGNQPQHF. Full variable domain (missing parts from reference TRBV7-2 and TRBJ1-5): GAGVSQSPSNKVTEKGKDVELRCDPISGHTALYWYRQSLGQGLEFLIYFQGNSAPDKSGLPSDRFSAERTGGSVSTLTIQRTQQEDSAVYLCASSSRGNQPQHFGDGTRLSIL.

In this sample, this clone turned up a few times. The CDR3 DNA follows: TGTGCCAGCAACCCCTCGGTGGGGGGATGGACTGAAGCTTTCTTT. Amino acids: CASNPSVGGWTEAFF. The gene calls are TRBV11-2 and TRBJ1-1; TRBD1 might be the D (5 bases). Germline CDR1 is SGHAT and CDR2 is FQNNGV. The CDR3 covers 15 residues. Trimming shortened V by 7 bases and J by 5 bases, and 20 bases separated the two germline ends.

The chain is built from TRBV9 and TRBJ2-7; TRBD2 agrees at 12 bases. This CDR3 has 16 amino acids. V was pared by 0 bases and J by 0 bases, with 1 base of the junction left unmatched. CDR1 and CDR2 (germline): SGDLS, YYNGEE. CDR3: CASSVGTSGDSYEQYF. The CDR3 region has the DNA TGTGCCAGCAGCGTAGGGACTAGCGGGGACTCCTACGAGCAGTACTTC.

This clone was counted ten times or more. The J gene is TRBJ1-1, the V gene TRBV30; unclear D gene. Germline loops: CDR1 GTSNPN, CDR2 SVGIG (reference sequence). The V gene lost 0 bases and the J gene lost 5 bases, with 10 bases spanning the gap. This CDR3 contains 13 residues. The CDR3 spells CAWSVVLGTEAFF. The CDR3 coding sequence is TGTGCCTGGAGTGTAGTACTAGGAACTGAAGCTTTCTTT.

This chain joins TRBV29-1 and TRBJ2-1; the D gene is possibly TRBD2 (5 bases). The CDR3 has 15 residues. Germline CDR1 SQVTM, CDR2 ANQGSEA. The V and J ends lost 4 bases and 0 bases respectively, with 13 bases between them. In DNA, the CDR3 is TGCAGCGTTGTACACGGGATAAGCTCCTACAATGAGCAGTTCTTC. This encodes CSVVHGISSYNEQFF.

This chain connects TRBV4-1 to TRBJ1-4; D call uncertain. V lost 1 base to trimming and J lost 6 bases, with 15 bases between them. This CDR3 has 16 amino acids. Germline CDR1 is MGHRA and CDR2 is YSYEKL. CDR3 bases: TGCGCCAGCAGCCAAGTCCTGAAGGCGAGGGATGAAAAACTGTTTTTT. Protein: CASSQVLKARDEKLFF.

This clone has more than one count but fewer than ten. The rearrangement uses TRBV6-1 and TRBJ1-1, with D unresolved. V was cut by 5 bases and J by 1 base, with 11 bases left in between. Germline V gene lookup returns CDR1 MNHNS and CDR2 SASEGT. This CDR3 has 14 residues. As DNA, the CDR3 is TGTGCCAGCAGTTCGGGCGCGGGGAACACTGAAGCTTTCTTT. Its protein is CASSSGAGNTEAFF.

V usage is TRBV7-2 and J usage is TRBJ2-5, with a weak D call TRBD1 (7 bases). The ends were cut back, 6 bases at V and 4 bases at J, with 15 bases in the middle. This CDR3 comprises 14 residues. The germline V gene has CDR1 SGHTA and CDR2 FQGNSA. The CDR3 DNA sequence: TGTGCCAGCAGAAGGAGGGGGCAGATAGAGACCCAGTACTTC. Translating it yields CASRRRGQIETQYF.

This clone has only a few counts. The sample contains more than one DNA sequence encoding this CDR3. The chain recombines TRBV19 with TRBJ1-4; D is unclear. The CDR3 runs to 17 residues. With 5 bases removed from V and 0 bases from J, the gap between germline ends came to 16 bases. Germline loops: CDR1 LNHDA, CDR2 SQIVND (reference sequence). CDR3: CASSRGSVVATNEKLFF. The CDR3 DNA sequence: TGTGCCAGTAGTCGAGGTTCCGTCGTTGCAACTAATGAAAAACTGTTTTTT.

This chain connects TRBV19 to TRBJ2-6; 8 bases are a match to TRBD2. Trimming removed 6 bases from V and 2 bases from J; junction bases left unmatched: 9. The CDR3 is made up of 17 amino acids. Germline values: CDR1 LNHDA, CDR2 SQIVND (reference sequence). The CDR3 sequence: CASSQGSGIAGANVLTF. In DNA form, the CDR3 reads TGTGCCAGTAGCCAAGGTAGCGGGATCGCTGGGGCCAACGTCCTGACTTTC.

This chain uses TRBV6-1 with TRBJ1-1, with D possibly TRBD1 on 6 matching bases. CDR1 is MNHNS and CDR2 is SASEGT in the germline V gene. CDR3 length: 15 residues. Trimming cost V 7 bases and J 0 bases, with 15 bases left between them. CDR3 in DNA: TGTGCCAGCATTCTGACAGGCGCCATGAACACTGAAGCTTTCTTT. It is translated as CASILTGAMNTEAFF.

V is TRBV28 and J is TRBJ1-5; unclear D gene. Germline V gene data show CDR1 as MDHEN and CDR2 as SYDVKM. The CDR3 sequence is 13 residues long. V was trimmed by 6 bases and J by 2 bases, leaving 8 bases between them. The CDR3 sequence is CASRPGGNQPQHF. The CDR3 DNA sequence: TGTGCCAGCAGGCCGGGTGGCAATCAGCCCCAGCATTTT.

This clone was observed a single time. The identical CDR3 is also encoded by other nucleotide sequences in the sample. This chain uses TRBV7-3 with TRBJ1-1; D is uncertain. Looked up from germline, CDR1 is SGHTA and CDR2 is FQGTGA. The CDR3 spans 13 residues. The germline V and J ends were trimmed by 6 bases and 1 base, with 9 bases remaining between them. The CDR3 protein is CASSLRQNTEAFF. In DNA, the CDR3 is TGTGCCAGCAGTCTGCGACAGAACACTGAAGCTTTCTTT.

This chain uses TRBV5-4 with TRBJ2-7; TRBD1 matches at 11 bases. This CDR3 comprises 15 residues. With V trimmed by 4 bases and J by 4 bases, 7 bases remained unmatched. Germline V gene lookup returns CDR1 SGHNT and CDR2 YYREEE (reference sequence). Here the CDR3 reads CASSAGTGGLYEQYF. CDR3 in DNA: TGTGCCAGCAGCGCCGGGACAGGGGGTTTGTACGAGCAGTACTTC. Filled out from reference TRBV5-4 and TRBJ2-7, the complete variable domain reads ETGVTQSPTHLIKTRGQQVTLRCSSQSGHNTVSWYQQALGQGPQFIFQYYREEENGRGNFPPRFSGLQFPNYSSELNVNALELDDSALYLCASSAGTGGLYEQYFGPGTRLTVT.

The V and J genes are TRBV5-1 and TRBJ2-5, with 7 bases identical to TRBD1. V gave up 4 bases and J gave up 5 bases; unmatched junction bases: 11. CDR1 and CDR2 from the germline V gene are SGHRS and YFSETQ. This CDR3 comprises 15 residues. The CDR3 nucleotides read TGCGCCAGCAGCGTGACAGGGATGTCCATGGAGACCCAGTACTTC. Protein: CASSVTGMSMETQYF.

V usage is TRBV7-2 and J usage is TRBJ1-1; no definite D call. The length of the CDR3 is 13 residues. Trimming took 3 bases from V and 0 from J, leaving 5 bases between them. Germline CDR1 and CDR2: SGHTA and FQGNSA. The CDR3 DNA is TGTGCCAGCAGCTTCATCGTGAACACTGAAGCTTTCTTT. Translated, it gives CASSFIVNTEAFF.

This clone was observed a handful of times. The genes are TRBV27 and TRBJ1-1; 9 bases are shared with TRBD1. V lost 4 bases, J lost 5 bases, and 5 bases stayed unmatched. The CDR3 spans 14 residues. Germline CDR1 and CDR2: MNHEY and SMNVEV (reference sequence). The CDR3, as DNA: TGTGCCAGCAGTTATAGACAGGGGGAGACTGAAGCTTTCTTT. Amino acids: CASSYRQGETEAFF.

The chain uses TRBV4-3 and TRBJ1-1; D is possibly TRBD1 (6 bases). The CDR3 totals 18 residues. Between the trimmed V and J ends, which lost 4 bases and 1 base, there was a span of 22 bases. Germline V lookup: CDR1 LGHNA, CDR2 YSLEER. CDR3 in DNA: TGCGCCAGCAGCCCAAAAAGAAGGGGGTACATGAGGAACACTGAAGCTTTCTTT. Encoded protein: CASSPKRRGYMRNTEAFF.